This T cell receptor (beta chain) originates from a study of T cells in localized non-small cell lung cancer. Study-wide results and limits: There was higher T cell clonality in uninvolved adjacent lung than in tumor, and it was highest there. One tumor region alone was sequenced, and heterogeneity therefore remains possible.

Assay used: immunoSEQ multiplex PCR; TCRdb lists only in-frame clones, some missing. The table has 70,000 to 100,000 clones, approximately 91% seen once. The CDR3 sequence is 13 residues long. Germline CDR1 MNHNS, CDR2 SASEGT. Trimming took 5 bases from V and 1 from J, leaving 8 bases between them. This clone has only a few counts. Its antigen remains unknown. The source was PBMCs, collected before any cancer treatment. The receptor's source is a woman aged 40-70 years with stage II squamous cell lung carcinoma. This rearrangement joins TRBV6-1 to TRBJ2-5, with D unresolved. The CDR3, as DNA: TGTGCCAGCAGTCCAAGTGGCCAAGAGACCCAGTACTTC. This sequence encodes CASSPSGQETQYF.